This record concerns one T cell receptor (beta chain) sequence. There is no known antigen for this receptor. The sample holds no much larger clone one base away, and base qualities are not on file. These data are taken from a study of patients and donors after allogeneic stem cell transplantation (dated by TCRdb to the early 2020s). Library prep was done by RT-PCR. The run used a NextSeq 550. The raw public data were reprocessed by TCRdb itself: fastp quality trimming at Q25, MiXCR clonotype calling, in-frame beta chains only. One record per CDR3 amino acid sequence lists the most common genes and DNA. This sample gives roughly 940,000 distinct CDR3 sequences in total; more than 15% of them show up just once. The ten largest clonotypes hold 5% to 7.5% of the sample. V is reduced by 1 base and J by 1 base, leaving a spacing of 13 bases between them. The CDR3 holds 16 amino acids from the cysteine to the phenylalanine. Only the CDR3 part of the read is kept: 48 bases, read in frame from the first base. CDR1 and CDR2, per the germline V gene (reference sequence), are DFQATT and SNEGSKA.

This clonotype originated in a human donor who was either an allogeneic HSCT recipient or a stem cell or donor lymphocyte infusion donor (not recorded which). It is not recorded whose cells these are; they may come from a transplant donor. Recombination connected TRBV20-1 to TRBJ2-2; the D gene is perhaps TRBD1, on 6 matching bases. Sequenced material: blood, either unsorted or a sorted T cell fraction (not recorded which). The CDR3 loop reads CSARGNTGQNTGELFF. In nucleotides, the sequence is TGCAGTGCTAGAGGAAATACAGGGCAGAACACCGGGGAGCTGTTTTTT.